The T cell receptor (beta chain) under discussion was sequenced for a study of blood T cell repertoires in COVID-19. Study summary: Some COVID-19 samples were acute and others convalescent; all came from the United States, Italy and Spain. From T cells, B-cell-depleted T cells, or PBMCs came the material, which was cDNA or gDNA.

Germline V gene data show CDR1 as GTSNPN and CDR2 as SVGIG (reference sequence). This CDR3 comprises 11 residues. The ends lost 3 bases at V and 7 bases at J; junction bases unmatched: 0. Using immunoSEQ multiplex PCR, the repertoire was profiled, and TCRdb retains in-frame clones only, with some absent. Among 540,000 or so clones listed, 85% to 90% were seen once. J is TRBJ1-2 and V is TRBV30; TRBD1 aligns across 9 bases. The source of this sequence is a woman aged 45 to 65 with COVID-19, enrolled during active disease. The sequenced material came from peripheral blood. This chain's CDR3 is CAWRGQGGYTF. CDR3 bases: TGTGCCTGGAGGGGACAGGGTGGCTACACCTTC.